The source of this T cell receptor beta chain is a study of graft-versus-host responses after intestinal transplantation. Across the whole study: Transplants were multivisceral, liver-intestinal, or isolated intestinal. Study-level points and caveats: The authors found GvH clones in recipient marrow, some appearing first in ileum or blood. High graft-versus-host to host-versus-graft clonal ratios were seen in allografts of patients with graft-donor T cell macrochimerism.

The CDR3 is made up of 16 amino acids. The germline gives CDR1 MNHEY, CDR2 SVGAGI. With V trimmed by 2 bases and J by 2 bases, 5 bases remained unmatched. Only in-frame clones appear in the TCRdb table, and some are missing; sequencing was by immunoSEQ multiplex PCR. There are 85,000 to 100,000 clones in the sample; around 90% occur only once, and over 0.055% lies in the top ten. In the case of this clone: Its specificity is not known.

Sequencing was performed on unstimulated CD8+ T cells sorted from spleen or lymph node cells, taken before transplant. The V call is TRBV6-5, the J call TRBJ2-1; 8 bases align to TRBD2. The clonotype originates from a human donor who was the organ donor for an intestinal transplant. The DNA for the CDR3 is TGTGCCAGCAGTTACGAGCGGGGGCTACCCTACAATGAGCAGTTCTTC. Amino acids: CASSYERGLPYNEQFF.